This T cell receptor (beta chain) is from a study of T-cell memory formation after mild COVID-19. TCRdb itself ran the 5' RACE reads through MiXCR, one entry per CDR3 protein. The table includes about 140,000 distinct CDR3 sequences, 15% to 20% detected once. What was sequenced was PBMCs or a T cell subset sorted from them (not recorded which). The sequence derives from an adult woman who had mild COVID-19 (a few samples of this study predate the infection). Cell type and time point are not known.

The CDR3 nucleotides are TGTGCCAGCTCCCCCCGGCCTAGCGGACCTTCAGGGGATACGCAGTATTTT. The encoded protein is CASSPRPSGPSGDTQYF. The chain is built from TRBV7-9 and TRBJ2-3; 7 positions match TRBD2. Looked up from germline, CDR1 is SEHNR and CDR2 is FQNEAQ (reference sequence). V was clipped by 8 bases and J by 6 bases; unmatched bases: 20. This CDR3 contains 17 residues.